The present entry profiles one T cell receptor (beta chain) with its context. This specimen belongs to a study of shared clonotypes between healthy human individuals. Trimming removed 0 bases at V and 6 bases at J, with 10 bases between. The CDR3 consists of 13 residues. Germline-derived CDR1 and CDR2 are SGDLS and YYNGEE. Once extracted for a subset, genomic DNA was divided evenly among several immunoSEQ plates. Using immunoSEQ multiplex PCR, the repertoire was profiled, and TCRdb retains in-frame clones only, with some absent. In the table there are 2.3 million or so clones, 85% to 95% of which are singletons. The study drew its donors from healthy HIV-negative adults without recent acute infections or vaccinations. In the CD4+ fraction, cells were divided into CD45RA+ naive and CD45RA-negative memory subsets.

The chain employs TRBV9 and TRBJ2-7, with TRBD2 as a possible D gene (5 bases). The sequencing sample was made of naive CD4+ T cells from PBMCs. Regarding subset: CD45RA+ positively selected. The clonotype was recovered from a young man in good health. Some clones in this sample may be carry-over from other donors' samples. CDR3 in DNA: TGTGCCAGCAGCGTAGCAACTAGTGGCGAGCAGTACTTC. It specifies CASSVATSGEQYF.